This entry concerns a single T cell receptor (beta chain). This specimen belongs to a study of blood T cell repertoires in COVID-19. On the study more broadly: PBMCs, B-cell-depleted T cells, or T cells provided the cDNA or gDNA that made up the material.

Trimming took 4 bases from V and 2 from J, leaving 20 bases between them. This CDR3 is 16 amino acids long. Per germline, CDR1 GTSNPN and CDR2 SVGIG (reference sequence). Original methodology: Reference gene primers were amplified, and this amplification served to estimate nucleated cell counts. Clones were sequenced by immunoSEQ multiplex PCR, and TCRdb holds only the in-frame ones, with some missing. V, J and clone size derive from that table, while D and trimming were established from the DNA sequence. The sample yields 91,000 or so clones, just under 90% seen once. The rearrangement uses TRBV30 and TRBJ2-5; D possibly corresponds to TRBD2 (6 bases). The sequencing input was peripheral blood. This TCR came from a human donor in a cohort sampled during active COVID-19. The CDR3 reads CAWITAGGWTQETQYF. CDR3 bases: TGTGCCTGGATAACAGCCGGAGGGTGGACGCAAGAGACCCAGTACTTC.